This passage covers 20 T cell receptor beta chains from one sample sequenced in a study of T cells after yellow fever vaccination. MiXCR, applied by TCRdb to the 5' RACE reads, yields one record per CDR3 protein. The profile covers some 340,000 distinct CDR3 sequences, with roughly 10% appearing a single time and about 3% taken by the ten largest. The sequences come from CD4+ T cells sorted from PBMCs, collected 45 days after the yellow fever booster vaccination. These receptors all stem from a young man who received the YFV17D yellow fever vaccine.

On this clonotype itself: A much larger clone lies a single base off, so this may be a read error. The chain recombines TRBV6-6 with TRBJ2-1; D might be TRBD2 (6 bases). In germline, CDR1 is MNHNY, CDR2 SVGAGI (reference sequence). This CDR3 is 15 amino acids long. For the CDR3, the DNA is TGTGCCAGCAGTTACGGGGGGAGCTCCTACGATGAGCAGTTCTTC. Protein product: CASSYGGSSYDEQFF.

This clonotype was counted at least ten times. The chain combines TRBV4-3 with TRBJ2-3; D is possibly TRBD2 (6 bases). CDR3 length equals 15 residues. Between the trimmed V and J ends, which lost 1 base and 2 bases, there was a span of 10 bases. CDR1 and CDR2 (germline): LGHNA, YSLEER. CDR3 loop: CASSQAPGVTDTQYF. The CDR3 DNA sequence: TGCGCCAGCAGCCAAGCCCCGGGGGTCACAGATACGCAGTATTTT.

CDR3 bases: TGTGCCAGCAGCGACCTTCAGGGATACAATGAGCAGTTCTTC. Protein sequence: CASSDLQGYNEQFF. The chain has TRBV7-3 and TRBJ2-1, with D possibly matching TRBD1 (5 bases). Germline V gene sequence: CDR1 SGHTA, CDR2 FQGTGA. Trimming stripped 5 bases from V and 4 bases from J, with 12 bases between. CDR3 length: 14 residues.

The rearrangement uses TRBV29-1 and TRBJ2-2; D call uncertain. CDR1 SQVTM and CDR2 ANQGSEA come from the germline V gene. The CDR3 covers 14 residues. Trimming cost V 1 base and J 5 bases, with 11 bases left between them. The CDR3 nucleotides are TGCAGCGTTGAAGTCTTCGGGCAGACCGGGGAGCTGTTTTTT. Its translation is CSVEVFGQTGELFF.

This clonotype was seen a handful of times. The V gene is TRBV7-8, the J gene TRBJ1-5; D possibly corresponds to TRBD1 (5 bases). The ends were cut back, 8 bases at V and 1 base at J, with 12 bases in the middle. CDR1 and CDR2 (germline): SGHVS, FQNEAQ. CDR3 length: 14 amino acids. Here the CDR3 reads CASGARDSNQPQHF. DNA of the CDR3: TGTGCCAGCGGGGCCCGGGACAGCAATCAGCCCCAGCATTTT.

This clonotype appeared many times. The chain has TRBV6-5 and TRBJ2-5; 8 bases match TRBD2. J gave up 1 base and V 9 bases, and 4 bases lay outside the gene matches. Germline values: CDR1 MNHEY, CDR2 SVGAGI. The CDR3 length is 13 residues. CDR3 residues: CASRTSSQETQYF. CDR3 DNA: TGTGCCAGTAGGACTAGCAGCCAAGAGACCCAGTACTTC.

The V and J genes are TRBV7-2 and TRBJ2-1; 9 nucleotides line up with TRBD2. Looked up from germline, CDR1 is SGHTA and CDR2 is FQGNSA. This CDR3 comprises 15 residues. Trimming removed 7 bases from V and 6 bases from J; junction bases left unmatched: 10. The CDR3 DNA reads TGTGCCAGCAAGTTGCGGCCTAGCGGGGTCAATGAGCAGTTCTTC. Translated: CASKLRPSGVNEQFF.

There are a few counts of this clonotype. The junction departs from the called germline gene at one end, perhaps through a read error. The chain employs TRBV7-7 and TRBJ1-1; the D is unclear. The CDR3 contains 13 residues. The germline CDR1 and CDR2 sequences are SSHAT and FNYEAQ (reference sequence). The CDR3 nucleotides are TGTGCTAGCAGCTTAAACAGCAACACTGAAGCTTTCTTT. Its translation: CASSLNSNTEAFF.

Ten or more counts support this clonotype. This chain connects TRBV12-3 or TRBV12-4 to TRBJ2-5; no clear D gene. The CDR3 length is 15 residues. Trimming shortened V by 7 bases and J by 0 bases, and 15 bases separated the two germline ends. The CDR3 region has the DNA TGTGCCAGCACCGTGGGCGGCTCATACCAAGAGACCCAGTACTTC. Encoded protein: CASTVGGSYQETQYF.

This rearrangement joins TRBV5-6 to TRBJ2-1; D unclear. CDR1 is SGHDT, CDR2 YYEEEE, per germline. CDR3 length: 16 amino acids. Deletions cut 4 bases from V and 0 bases from J, with 14 bases between. CDR3 in amino acids: CASSTTDQSSYNEQFF. For the CDR3, the DNA is TGTGCCAGCAGCACAACAGACCAGAGCTCCTACAATGAGCAGTTCTTC.

This chain connects TRBV5-1 to TRBJ2-7; D assignment may be TRBD1 or TRBD2 (5 bases each). V was cut by 4 bases and J by 4 bases, with 18 bases left in between. CDR3 length equals 15 residues. The germline V gene has CDR1 SGHRS and CDR2 YFSETQ. DNA for the CDR3: TGCGCCAGCAGCCCAGAGCCGGGACGAAAATACGAGCAGTACTTC. Encoded protein: CASSPEPGRKYEQYF.

This clonotype occurred many times. The CDR3 region is CSAIPDRPPSYEQYF. For the CDR3, the DNA is TGCAGTGCTATACCAGACAGGCCTCCCTCCTACGAGCAGTACTTC. This rearrangement joins TRBV20-1 to TRBJ2-7; D may be TRBD1 (6 bases). The CDR3 spans 15 residues. Between the trimmed V and J ends, which lost 4 bases and 0 bases, there was a span of 16 bases. CDR1 and CDR2 from the germline V gene are DFQATT and SNEGSKA (reference sequence).

There are a few counts of this clonotype. V is TRBV5-4 and J is TRBJ2-3; D is unclear. The CDR3 consists of 13 residues. V lost 1 base to trimming and J lost 5 bases, with 8 bases between them. Germline CDR1 is SGHNT and CDR2 is YYREEE (reference sequence). CDR3: CASSLSYEDTQYF. The CDR3 DNA reads TGTGCCAGCAGCTTGTCTTACGAAGATACGCAGTATTTT.

The chain has TRBV7-2 and TRBJ2-6; D possibly corresponds to TRBD2 (7 bases). V lost 0 bases and J lost 0, with 9 bases in between. This CDR3 contains 17 residues. Germline-derived CDR1 and CDR2 are SGHTA and FQGNSA. CDR3 amino acids: CASSLAGGPSGANVLTF. The CDR3 DNA reads as TGTGCCAGCAGCTTAGCGGGGGGGCCCTCTGGGGCCAACGTCCTGACTTTC. Full variable domain (rest looked up from reference TRBV7-2 and TRBJ2-6): GAGVSQSPSNKVTEKGKDVELRCDPISGHTALYWYRQSLGQGLEFLIYFQGNSAPDKSGLPSDRFSAERTGGSVSTLTIQRTQQEDSAVYLCASSLAGGPSGANVLTFGAGSRLTVL.

This clonotype came up many times. The V gene is TRBV6-4, the J gene TRBJ1-1; D not resolved. Germline V lookup: CDR1 MRHNA, CDR2 SNTAGT. CDR3 length: 13 residues. Trimming took 0 bases from V and 11 from J, leaving 13 bases between them. CDR3 in DNA: TGTGCCAGCAGTGACTCGTGGCGGGGTCCCGCTTTCTTT. This sequence encodes CASSDSWRGPAFF.

There are a few counts of this clonotype. The chain carries TRBV18 and TRBJ1-1, with 7 bases that match TRBD1. V lost 4 bases to trimming and J lost 4 bases; unmatched junction nucleotides: 3. The CDR3 is 13 amino acids. CDR1 and CDR2 from the germline V gene are KGHSH and LQKENI. In nucleotides, the CDR3 is TGTGCCAGCTCACAGTGGACAGGCACTGAAGCTTTCTTT. It specifies CASSQWTGTEAFF. Based on the CDR3 plus reference TRBV18 and TRBJ1-1, the full variable domain is NAGVMQNPRHLVRRRGQEARLRCSPMKGHSHVYWYRQLPEEGLKFMVYLQKENIIDESGMPKERFSAEFPKEGPSILRIQQVVRGDSAAYFCASSQWTGTEAFFGQGTRLTVV.

The V gene is TRBV5-4, the J gene TRBJ1-1; the D is unclear. The V and J ends lost 4 bases and 6 bases respectively, with 13 bases between them. Germline assignment: CDR1 SGHNT and CDR2 YYREEE (reference sequence). This CDR3 is 13 amino acids long. CDR3 loop: CASSPQPGAEAFF. In nucleotides, the CDR3 is TGTGCCAGCAGCCCCCAGCCGGGCGCTGAAGCTTTCTTT.

This clonotype was recorded only once. Since a much larger clone is just one base distant, this may be a read error. The CDR3 bases are TGCTGTGCGAAGGACAGGGACCCATACAATGAGCAGTTCTTC. It specifies CCAKDRDPYNEQFF. V usage is TRBV20-1 and J usage is TRBJ2-1, with 8 bases aligning to TRBD1. The germline CDR1 and CDR2 sequences are DFQATT and SNEGSKA (reference sequence). The CDR3 is made up of 14 amino acids.

This clonotype was observed a few times. The V gene is TRBV5-4, the J gene TRBJ1-1; D gene uncertain. CDR3 size: 14 residues. CDR1 and CDR2 from the germline V gene are SGHNT and YYREEE (reference sequence). V was shortened by 0 bases and J by 1 base, with 7 bases between the two germline ends. The CDR3 DNA reads TGTGCCAGCAGCTTGGCCGAGGAGAACACTGAAGCTTTCTTT. Its protein is CASSLAEENTEAFF.

DNA for the CDR3: TGCGCCAGCAGCCAAGCTGATGGGCCACAATATACGCAGTATTTT. Its protein is CASSQADGPQYTQYF. The J gene is TRBJ2-3, the V gene TRBV4-3, with D unclear. Germline V gene data show CDR1 as LGHNA and CDR2 as YSLEER. The CDR3 has 15 amino acids. Trimming cost V 1 base and J 7 bases, with 15 bases left between them.